This T cell receptor beta chain originates from a study of T-cell memory formation after mild COVID-19. Study at large: Largely donor-specific sequence clusters came from two donors.

TCRdb independently ran MiXCR on the 5' RACE reads; one entry per CDR3 protein. The data contain about 360,000 distinct CDR3 sequences, approximately 15% of them singletons. This clonotype was counted at least ten times. Its antigen is undetermined. The CDR3 runs to 14 residues. J was trimmed by 9 bases and V by 5 bases; bases with no gene match: 10. Study-wide findings and caveats: A second wave expanding day 15 to 37 was CD4+-biased; contracting clones were balanced.

The gene calls are TRBV12-3 or TRBV12-4 and TRBJ2-1; 7 positions match TRBD1. Source material: PBMCs or a T cell subset sorted from them (not recorded which). This TCR was sampled from a young man who had mild COVID-19 (a few samples of this study predate the infection). Cell type and time point are not known. CDR3 in amino acids: CASSSTRKGAEQFF. The CDR3 coding sequence is TGTGCCAGCAGTAGTACACGGAAGGGGGCTGAGCAGTTCTTC.